This T cell receptor beta chain was captured by sequencing in a study of T-cell memory formation after mild COVID-19. Study results and caveats: Contracting CD8+ clones were enriched in EMRA, CD4+ mainly in CM and EM. Pre-infection memory already had some responding clones, implying cross-reactive memory joined. Clones contracting over day 15 to 85 were CD4/CD8 balanced, with later expanders leaning CD4+. Confirmation of SARS-CoV-2 specificity was lacking for second-wave clones peaking day 37.

Remarks on this clonotype: Its antigen is currently unknown.

The CDR3 runs 14 residues. V lost 3 bases to trimming and J lost 5 bases, with 14 bases between them. TCRdb used MiXCR to reprocess the 5' RACE reads, holding one entry per CDR3 protein. The data contain hundreds of thousands of distinct CDR3 sequences, around a quarter of them singletons. This TCR came from an adult woman who had mild COVID-19 (a few samples of this study predate the infection). Cell type and time point are not known. V is TRBV12-3 or TRBV12-4 and J is TRBJ2-7; D gene unclear. The specimen sequenced was PBMCs or a T cell subset sorted from them (not recorded which). CDR3 sequence: CASSFLSLTDEQYF. CDR3 nucleotides: TGTGCCAGCAGTTTTCTCTCGCTAACAGACGAGCAGTACTTC.